A selection of T cell receptor beta chains follows, all from one sample in a study of T cell responses to AZD1222 COVID-19 vaccine. Assay used: immunoSEQ multiplex PCR; TCRdb lists only in-frame clones, some missing. The repertoire holds about 140,000 clones, about 92% seen once, with roughly 1.7% in the top ten. This specimen consisted of peripheral blood, obtained 28 days after the second AZD1222 dose. The receptors were gathered from an adult who received the AZD1222 COVID-19 vaccine. Each CDR3 is given with its conserved first and last residue. D genes are given only for firm matches. The size entry is marked missing in some rows and otherwise reads once, few, many or a size class.

cdr3_aa,cdr3_nt,v_call,d_call,clone_size,j_call
CASSPGMVTSADYNEQFF,TGTGCCAGCTCACCTGGAATGGTCACTAGCGCGGACTACAATGAGCAGTTCTTC,TRBV18,TRBD2,few,TRBJ2-1
CASSSGLAGGPGRETQYF,TGTGCCAGCAGTTCAGGACTAGCGGGAGGGCCTGGGAGAGAGACCCAGTACTTC,TRBV27,TRBD2,-,TRBJ2-5
CASSFGQGLYSYEQYF,TGTGCCAGCAGCTTCGGGCAGGGCCTCTACTCCTACGAGCAGTACTTC,TRBV11-2,-,-,TRBJ2-7
CASSLEAGLAHDEQYF,TGTGCCAGCAGCTTAGAAGCGGGACTAGCGCACGACGAGCAGTACTTC,TRBV7-9,TRBD2,-,TRBJ2-7
CASSESSAGLAGTGELFF,TGTGCCAGCAGTGAATCCTCGGCGGGACTAGCGGGGACCGGGGAGCTGTTTTTT,TRBV25-1,TRBD2,-,TRBJ2-2
CASTQGAVYNSPLHF,TGTGCCAGCACACAGGGGGCGGTCTATAATTCACCCCTCCACTTT,TRBV7-2,TRBD1,-,TRBJ1-6
CAWSRGSTGELFF,TGTGCCTGGAGTAGGGGCTCCACCGGGGAGCTGTTTTTT,TRBV30,-,-,TRBJ2-2
CAISEPQRGQPQHF,TGTGCCATCAGTGAACCGCAAAGGGGTCAGCCCCAGCATTTT,TRBV10-3,-,few,TRBJ1-5
CATRPSAQEETQYF,TGTGCCACTCGGCCATCGGCACAGGAAGAGACCCAGTACTTC,TRBV10-3,-,once,TRBJ2-5
CASRADRDGNQPQHF,TGTGCCAGTAGAGCGGACAGGGATGGCAATCAGCCCCAGCATTTT,TRBV19,TRBD1,-,TRBJ1-5
CASSLFDRGYTF,TGTGCCAGCAGTTTATTTGACAGAGGCTACACCTTC,TRBV28,-,once,TRBJ1-2
CASSLMGSGYTF,TGTGCCAGCAGCTTAATGGGGTCCGGCTACACCTTC,TRBV7-2,-,few,TRBJ1-2
CASSLVGTGDRNEQFF,TGTGCCAGCAGCTTAGTTGGTACAGGGGATCGCAATGAGCAGTTCTTC,TRBV7-8,TRBD1,-,TRBJ2-1
CASSPTGTSSQTQFF,TGTGCCAGTTCTCCTACCGGGACTAGCTCCCAAACGCAGTTCTTC,TRBV19,TRBD2,few,TRBJ2-1
CAISKTSGSTDTQYF,TGTGCCATCAGTAAGACTAGCGGAAGCACAGATACGCAGTATTTT,TRBV10-3,TRBD2,-,TRBJ2-3
CASSKNPGGGLTDTQYF,TGCGCCAGCAGCAAGAACCCTGGCGGGGGGCTGACAGATACGCAGTATTTT,TRBV4-3,TRBD2,once,TRBJ2-3
CASSQGNGRLAFF,TGTGCCAGCAGCCAAGGGAACGGGCGTCTGGCTTTCTTT,TRBV14,-,-,TRBJ1-1
CASTTLGTGPYGYTF,TGTGCCAGCACGACCCTCGGGACAGGGCCCTATGGCTACACCTTC,TRBV28,TRBD1,-,TRBJ1-2
CASSPQGLNTEAFF,TGTGCCAGCAGCCCCCAAGGGTTGAACACTGAAGCTTTCTTT,TRBV27,-,-,TRBJ1-1
CASPEDRGDTQYF,TGTGCCAGCCCCGAGGACAGGGGGGATACGCAGTATTTT,TRBV2,TRBD1,-,TRBJ2-3
CASSRGENSPLHF,TGTGCCAGCAGCCGAGGAGAGAATTCACCCCTCCACTTT,TRBV7-8,-,-,TRBJ1-6
CASSLGEDTEAFF,TGTGCCAGCAGCTTAGGGGAAGACACTGAAGCTTTCTTT,TRBV7-6,-,once,TRBJ1-1
CASSFGGGIHEQYF,TGTGCCAGCAGTTTTGGGGGGGGCATCCACGAGCAGTACTTC,TRBV28,-,-,TRBJ2-7
CASRTDSWGTQYF,TGTGCCAGCAGAACCGACAGCTGGGGGACCCAGTACTTC,TRBV28,-,-,TRBJ2-5
CASSVGQGADSPLHF,TGTGCCAGCAGCGTAGGACAGGGGGCGGATTCACCCCTCCACTTT,TRBV9,TRBD1,-,TRBJ1-6
CASSMTGGYNSPLHF,TGTGCCAGCAGCATGACAGGGGGCTATAATTCACCCCTCCACTTT,TRBV7-9,TRBD1,few,TRBJ1-6
CASNPMGVTDTQYF,TGTGCCAGCAATCCGATGGGCGTCACAGATACGCAGTATTTT,TRBV14,-,-,TRBJ2-3
CASSLWDRGRGNTIYF,TGTGCCAGCAGCTTATGGGACAGGGGGCGCGGAAACACCATATATTTT,TRBV7-9,TRBD1,-,TRBJ1-3
CASSLEGFPVYNEQFF,TGTGCCAGCAGTTTGGAAGGGTTCCCCGTCTACAATGAGCAGTTCTTC,TRBV27,-,-,TRBJ2-1
CASSLDGDRAGSTQYF,TGTGCCAGCAGCTTAGATGGGGACAGGGCCGGCAGCACGCAGTATTTT,TRBV11-3,TRBD1,-,TRBJ2-3
CASSRYTGGYTEAFF,TGTGCCAGCAGCCGTTACACAGGGGGCTACACTGAAGCTTTCTTT,TRBV5-6,TRBD1,-,TRBJ1-1
CASSRGEFYEQYF,TGTGCCAGCAGCCGGGGGGAATTCTACGAGCAGTACTTC,TRBV12-3/TRBV12-4,TRBD2,-,TRBJ2-7
CASSDSFKDSNQPQHF,TGTGCCAGCAGTGACTCTTTCAAAGATAGCAATCAGCCCCAGCATTTT,TRBV6-4,-,-,TRBJ1-5
CASSYAPRGQFF,TGTGCCAGCAGTTACGCCCCCAGGGGACAGTTCTTC,TRBV6-2/TRBV6-3,-,-,TRBJ2-1
CASSQDSYTEAFF,TGTGCCAGCAGCCAAGACAGCTACACTGAAGCTTTCTTT,TRBV4-2,-,-,TRBJ1-1